This entry lists 5 T cell receptor beta chains sequenced from one sample in a study of cytomegalovirus exposure and HLA in healthy donors. Clones were sequenced by immunoSEQ multiplex PCR, and TCRdb holds only the in-frame ones, with some missing. The sample consists of 78,000 or so clones, 90% to 97% of them appearing once. Sequencing was done on a sample of PBMCs. The receptors were sampled from a man between 18 and 35 years old in good health and CMV-seropositive.

The rearrangement uses TRBV4-1 and TRBJ2-7; the D is unclear. This CDR3 contains 13 residues. V was clipped by 4 bases and J by 6 bases, with 13 bases between them. Germline V lookup: CDR1 MGHRA, CDR2 YSYEKL. The CDR3 is CASSPPGRREQYF. The CDR3 DNA is TGCGCCAGCAGCCCGCCTGGGCGTCGCGAGCAGTACTTC.

This chain connects TRBV2 to TRBJ2-3; 11 positions agree with TRBD2. This CDR3 contains 16 residues. Germline CDR1 reads SNHLY; CDR2 reads FYNNEI. The J segment lost 6 bases and the V segment lost 8 bases, leaving 13 bases of the junction unmatched. For the CDR3, the DNA is TGTGCCAGCGGGGGGGTAGCGGGAGGGCCCGGGGATACGCAGTATTTT. Translated: CASGGVAGGPGDTQYF.

The genes are TRBV19 and TRBJ2-7; 10 bases line up with TRBD1. V gave up 3 bases and J gave up 1 base; unmatched junction bases: 12. Germline CDR1 reads LNHDA; CDR2 reads SQIVND (reference sequence). The CDR3 totals 18 residues. This CDR3 is CASSIRLVRDRGSYEQYF. CDR3 DNA: TGTGCCAGTAGTATCCGTTTGGTCCGGGACAGGGGTTCCTACGAGCAGTACTTC.

CDR3: CAWSLSGSLGNTIYF. Here the CDR3 DNA reads TGTGCCTGGAGCCTGTCGGGGTCCCTCGGAAACACCATATATTTT. The chain joins TRBV30 to TRBJ1-3; the D is unclear. Germline V gene data show CDR1 as GTSNPN and CDR2 as SVGIG (reference sequence). This CDR3 contains 15 residues. Trimming removed 3 bases at V and 4 bases at J, with 16 bases between.

CDR3 nucleotide sequence: TGTGCCAGCAGCCGCGGGGAAGCCTACAATGAGCAGTTCTTC. Residues: CASSRGEAYNEQFF. The chain carries TRBV6-5 and TRBJ2-1, with D perhaps matching TRBD2 (6 bases). The germline V gene has CDR1 MNHEY and CDR2 SVGAGI. The CDR3 has 14 residues. V lost 6 bases, J lost 2 bases, and 11 bases lay in between.